These 16 T cell receptor beta chains came from one sample sequenced in a study of T-cell reconstitution after alpha-beta-depleted transplantation in children. It was with unique molecular identifiers that the TCRbeta library was prepared. One entry per CDR3 protein results from TCRdb running MiXCR on the PCR reads. The data contain over 200,000 distinct CDR3 sequences, approximately 10% of them seen just once; the ten biggest clones take up about 28%. The source material was PBMCs, sampled before TCRalphabeta/CD19-depleted stem cell transplant. The receptors were gathered from a child younger than two with acute myeloid leukemia, due to receive a stem cell transplant.

The sample holds many counts of this clonotype. The chain recombines TRBV4-1 with TRBJ1-2, with a possible D match to TRBD1 (6 bases). There are 16 residues in the CDR3. V was trimmed by 0 bases and J by 4 bases, leaving 15 bases between them. The germline V gene encodes CDR1 MGHRA and CDR2 YSYEKL. CDR3 loop: CASSQDVAGAPYGYTF. In DNA, the CDR3 is TGCGCCAGCAGCCAAGATGTAGCAGGGGCTCCCTATGGCTACACCTTC.

This clonotype was seen many times. The rearrangement links TRBV5-1 to TRBJ2-2, with unresolved D. The CDR3 loop spans 15 amino acids. Germline assignment: CDR1 SGHRS and CDR2 YFSETQ. V lost 5 bases, J lost 2 bases, and 13 bases lay in between. CDR3 DNA sequence: TGCGCCAGCAGAGAGGAATCTCGAAACACCGGGGAGCTGTTTTTT. Protein product: CASREESRNTGELFF.

This clonotype was seen many times. The gene calls are TRBV28 and TRBJ1-1; no reliable D call. Deletions cut 6 bases from V and 0 bases from J, with 5 bases between. The CDR3 runs 12 residues. In germline, CDR1 is MDHEN, CDR2 SYDVKM. The CDR3: CASRTVNTEAFF. The CDR3 DNA sequence: TGTGCCAGCAGAACCGTGAACACTGAAGCTTTCTTT.

This clonotype came up many times. The J gene is TRBJ2-3, the V gene TRBV12-3 or TRBV12-4, with D maybe TRBD2 (6 bases). V was trimmed by 5 bases and J by 2 bases, leaving 11 bases between them. This CDR3 contains 14 residues. CDR3 bases: TGTGCCAGCAGTCCCGGGGGTCTCACAGATACGCAGTATTTT. It yields the protein CASSPGGLTDTQYF.

On this clonotype: It may be a read error: a sequence one base away is much more abundant. The chain is built from TRBV20-1 and TRBJ2-1; 10 nucleotides line up with TRBD2. Germline V gene lookup returns CDR1 DFQATT and CDR2 SNEGSKA (reference sequence). This CDR3 contains 15 residues. CDR3 loop: CSASLSGRPYNKQFF. The CDR3 coding sequence is TGCAGTGCTAGTCTTAGCGGGAGGCCATACAATAAGCAGTTCTTC.

The V gene is TRBV18, the J gene TRBJ1-4, with 8 bases lining up with TRBD1. There are 16 residues in the CDR3. Germline CDR1 reads KGHSH; CDR2 reads LQKENI. Unmatched junction bases numbered 7, after V lost 6 bases and J lost 1 base. CDR3 sequence reads: CASSQQGTGTNEKLFF. The DNA of the CDR3 is TGTGCCAGCTCCCAACAGGGGACAGGAACTAATGAAAAACTGTTTTTT.

This clonotype was recorded at least ten times. V gene TRBV5-1 combines with J gene TRBJ2-3; TRBD2 matches 9 bases. This CDR3 is built from 17 residues. V gave up 6 bases and J gave up 2 bases; unmatched junction bases: 13. CDR1 is SGHRS, CDR2 YFSETQ, per germline. CDR3 loop: CASNPSQTSGFTDTQYF. CDR3 coding DNA: TGCGCCAGCAACCCCTCCCAGACTAGCGGATTCACAGATACGCAGTATTTT.

This clonotype was recorded many times. The chain combines TRBV7-8 with TRBJ2-7; D remains unclear. Germline CDR1 SGHVS, CDR2 FQNEAQ. This CDR3 comprises 16 residues. V shed 1 base and J shed 3 bases, with 16 bases lying between them. CDR3 in DNA: TGTGCCAGCAGCTTAGGGGGATCACCGTATCTCTACGAGCAGTACTTC. Translation gives CASSLGGSPYLYEQYF.

This chain joins TRBV30 and TRBJ2-5; the D is unclear. CDR3 length equals 13 residues. Germline V CDR1 and CDR2: GTSNPN, SVGIG (reference sequence). V was shortened by 1 base and J by 2 bases, with 8 bases between the two germline ends. For the CDR3, the DNA is TGTGCCTGGAGTGGGGCAGCGCAAGAGACCCAGTACTTC. Amino acids: CAWSGAAQETQYF.

This clonotype was seen repeatedly, ten times or more. The V gene is TRBV11-2, the J gene TRBJ2-2; 8 positions match TRBD1. J was trimmed by 7 bases and V by 5 bases; bases with no gene match: 3. The CDR3 is made up of 13 amino acids. Germline lookup yields CDR1 SGHAT and CDR2 FQNNGV. Here the CDR3 reads CASSNRGNGELFF. The CDR3 coding sequence is TGTGCCAGCAGCAACAGGGGGAACGGGGAGCTGTTTTTT.

This clonotype has ten or more counts. This chain joins TRBV29-1 and TRBJ2-3; possibly TRBD2 for D (6 bases). The germline V and J ends were trimmed by 4 bases and 3 bases, with 11 bases remaining between them. Looked up from germline, CDR1 is SQVTM and CDR2 is ANQGSEA. This CDR3 region has 13 residues. In nucleotides, the CDR3 is TGCAGCGTTGCTGGCGGGGTTACAGATACGCAGTATTTT. It specifies CSVAGGVTDTQYF.

This clonotype has at least ten counts. This sequence joins TRBV5-1 and TRBJ2-2; D is uncertain. V lost 4 bases and J 4 bases, leaving 11 bases between the germline ends. Germline lookup yields CDR1 SGHRS and CDR2 YFSETQ. This CDR3 spans 14 amino acids. Here the CDR3 DNA reads TGCGCCAGCAGCCGAACCATATCCACCGGGGAGCTGTTTTTT. Encoded protein: CASSRTISTGELFF.

In this sample, this clonotype turned up many times. The genes are TRBV20-1 and TRBJ2-5; 9 nucleotides align to TRBD2. The CDR3 is 15 residues long. V lost 2 bases and J lost 2; bases outside the gene matches: 6. CDR1 is DFQATT, CDR2 SNEGSKA, per germline (reference sequence). This CDR3 reads CSARLLLAGQETQYF. CDR3 DNA sequence: TGCAGTGCTAGACTCCTGCTAGCGGGACAAGAGACCCAGTACTTC.

This CDR3 reads CSAREGGGANYGYTF. The CDR3, as DNA: TGCAGTGCTAGAGAGGGGGGCGGCGCTAACTATGGCTACACCTTC. The J gene is TRBJ1-2, the V gene TRBV20-1; TRBD1 is a possible D gene (6 bases). V was cut by 0 bases and J by 0 bases, with 11 bases left in between. This CDR3 is built from 15 residues. Germline CDR1 DFQATT, CDR2 SNEGSKA (reference sequence).

With regard to this clonotype: A junction end diverges from the germline sequence, so it may reflect a read error. This rearrangement joins TRBV7-9 to TRBJ2-2, with D possibly called TRBD1 or TRBD2 (5 bases each). Germline V CDR1 and CDR2: SEHNR, FQNEAQ (reference sequence). CDR3 length: 14 amino acids. The CDR3 loop reads CASSGTGQAGELFF. The CDR3 bases are TGTGCGAGCAGCGGCACGGGGCAGGCAGGGGAGCTGTTTTTT.

This chain links TRBV20-1 with TRBJ2-7, with 9 bases that match TRBD2. The trim removed 6 bases at V and 4 bases at J, leaving 13 bases unmatched. This CDR3 is 15 amino acids long. Germline values: CDR1 DFQATT, CDR2 SNEGSKA (reference sequence). The CDR3 sequence: CSAPLALAGRYEQYF. The DNA of the CDR3 is TGCAGTGCGCCCCTCGCCCTAGCGGGACGATACGAGCAGTACTTC.